A selection of T cell receptor beta chains follows, all from one sample in a study of T cells in Graves' hyperthyroidism and ophthalmopathy. TCRdb reprocessed the multiplex PCR reads via MiXCR and lists one record per CDR3 protein. The sample contains a few hundred thousand distinct CDR3 sequences, about 43% of which appear only once. Material: peripheral blood or thyroid tissue (not recorded which). The receptors come from a woman under 30 with Graves' hyperthyroidism. Both conserved end residues are part of each CDR3. A D gene is named only where the DNA matches it firmly. Expanded clones get a size class; other rows say once, few or many, or leave the size out.

d_gene: NA
v_gene: TRBV4-3
j_gene: TRBJ1-5
abundance: NA
CDR3aa: CASSQGGVEQPQHF
CDR3nt: TGCGCCAGCAGCCAAGGCGGGGTCGAGCAGCCCCAGCATTTT

d_gene: NA
v_gene: TRBV12-3/TRBV12-4
j_gene: TRBJ1-1
abundance: NA
CDR3aa: CASSQGGDTEAFF
CDR3nt: TGTGCCAGCAGTCAAGGGGGGGACACTGAAGCTTTCTTT

d_gene: TRBD2
v_gene: TRBV27
j_gene: TRBJ2-2
abundance: NA
CDR3aa: CASLLAGSSGELFF
CDR3nt: TGTGCCAGCCTACTAGCGGGATCGTCCGGGGAGCTGTTTTTT

d_gene: NA
v_gene: TRBV10-3
j_gene: TRBJ2-5
abundance: NA
CDR3aa: CAISGRGETQYF
CDR3nt: TGTGCCATCAGTGGAAGGGGGGAGACCCAGTACTTC

d_gene: TRBD2
v_gene: TRBV15
j_gene: TRBJ2-2
abundance: many
CDR3aa: CATSRDWAGDGELFF
CDR3nt: TGTGCCACCAGCAGAGATTGGGCGGGAGACGGGGAGCTGTTTTTT

d_gene: NA
v_gene: TRBV29-1
j_gene: TRBJ1-2
abundance: few
CDR3aa: CSVGGAGNYGYTF
CDR3nt: TGCAGCGTTGGGGGGGCAGGGAACTATGGCTACACCTTC

d_gene: NA
v_gene: TRBV15
j_gene: TRBJ2-5
abundance: NA
CDR3aa: CATSSLTVRQETQYF
CDR3nt: TGTGCCACCAGCAGCTTGACGGTCAGACAAGAGACCCAGTACTTC

d_gene: TRBD1
v_gene: TRBV12-3/TRBV12-4
j_gene: TRBJ1-1
abundance: NA
CDR3aa: CASSRRTGMGRNTEAFF
CDR3nt: TGTGCCAGCAGCCGAAGGACAGGGATGGGAAGGAACACTGAAGCTTTCTTT

d_gene: NA
v_gene: TRBV6-1
j_gene: TRBJ1-2
abundance: many
CDR3aa: CASSEESGRGGYTF
CDR3nt: TGTGCCAGCAGTGAAGAATCCGGGAGGGGTGGCTACACCTTC

d_gene: NA
v_gene: TRBV11-1
j_gene: TRBJ1-3
abundance: NA
CDR3aa: CASSFFGGTGNTIYF
CDR3nt: TGTGCCAGCAGCTTCTTTGGGGGTACTGGAAACACCATATATTTT

d_gene: TRBD1
v_gene: TRBV20-1
j_gene: TRBJ1-3
abundance: many
CDR3aa: CSARKQGQGYTIYF
CDR3nt: TGCAGTGCTCGGAAACAGGGACAGGGATACACCATATATTTT

d_gene: NA
v_gene: TRBV19
j_gene: TRBJ1-6
abundance: NA
CDR3aa: CASAVAGDRSNSPLHF
CDR3nt: TGTGCCAGCGCAGTCGCCGGGGATCGGAGTAATTCACCCCTCCACTTT

d_gene: NA
v_gene: TRBV7-9
j_gene: TRBJ1-3
abundance: many
CDR3aa: CASSLQGSGNTIYF
CDR3nt: TGTGCCAGCAGCTTACAGGGCTCTGGAAACACCATATATTTT

d_gene: NA
v_gene: TRBV4-2
j_gene: TRBJ2-2
abundance: NA
CDR3aa: CASSQDLSSPGELFF
CDR3nt: TGTGCCAGCAGCCAAGATCTTTCTAGCCCCGGGGAGCTGTTTTTT

d_gene: NA
v_gene: TRBV12-3/TRBV12-4
j_gene: TRBJ2-7
abundance: NA
CDR3aa: CASSLSTPSSYEQYF
CDR3nt: TGTGCCAGCAGTTTAAGCACCCCGAGCTCCTACGAGCAGTACTTC

d_gene: NA
v_gene: TRBV10-3
j_gene: TRBJ1-2
abundance: few
CDR3aa: CAISVEPVFYGYTF
CDR3nt: TGTGCCATCAGTGTTGAGCCCGTTTTCTATGGCTACACCTTC

d_gene: NA
v_gene: TRBV10-3
j_gene: TRBJ1-1
abundance: NA
CDR3aa: CAITRTGYTEAFF
CDR3nt: TGTGCCATCACAAGGACGGGCTACACTGAAGCTTTCTTT

d_gene: TRBD2
v_gene: TRBV29-1
j_gene: TRBJ2-7
abundance: NA
CDR3aa: CSSIAGAFYEQYF
CDR3nt: TGCAGTTCCATAGCGGGAGCTTTCTACGAGCAGTACTTC

d_gene: NA
v_gene: TRBV12-3/TRBV12-4
j_gene: TRBJ2-2
abundance: NA
CDR3aa: CASSQDAYTGELFF
CDR3nt: TGTGCCAGCAGTCAGGACGCTTACACCGGGGAGCTGTTTTTT

d_gene: NA
v_gene: TRBV12-3/TRBV12-4
j_gene: TRBJ1-1
abundance: NA
CDR3aa: CASSSAGYTGGTGAFF
CDR3nt: TGTGCCAGCAGTTCCGCAGGGTATACGGGCGGAACCGGGGCTTTCTTT

d_gene: TRBD1
v_gene: TRBV4-3
j_gene: TRBJ2-7
abundance: NA
CDR3aa: CASSKDRGPSYEQYF
CDR3nt: TGCGCCAGCAGCAAAGACAGGGGCCCCTCCTACGAGCAGTACTTC

d_gene: TRBD2
v_gene: TRBV5-1
j_gene: TRBJ2-2
abundance: many
CDR3aa: CASSLALAGVTGELFF
CDR3nt: TGCGCCAGCAGCTTGGCCCTAGCGGGAGTGACCGGGGAGCTGTTTTTT

d_gene: NA
v_gene: TRBV7-9
j_gene: TRBJ1-1
abundance: once
CDR3aa: CASSLSGDQENTEAFF
CDR3nt: TGTGCCAGCAGCTTGAGCGGGGACCAGGAAAACACTGAAGCTTTCTTT

d_gene: NA
v_gene: TRBV6-1
j_gene: TRBJ1-6
abundance: NA
CDR3aa: CASSEEGGNSPLHF
CDR3nt: TGTGCCAGCAGTGAAGAGGGCGGTAATTCACCCCTCCACTTT

d_gene: NA
v_gene: TRBV7-9
j_gene: TRBJ1-6
abundance: NA
CDR3aa: CASSLTSGTNSPLHF
CDR3nt: TGTGCCAGCAGCTTAACAAGCGGTACGAATTCACCCCTCCACTTT

d_gene: TRBD2
v_gene: TRBV5-6
j_gene: TRBJ2-5
abundance: NA
CDR3aa: CASSPTTSGQETQYF
CDR3nt: TGTGCCAGCAGCCCGACCACTAGCGGGCAAGAGACCCAGTACTTC

d_gene: NA
v_gene: TRBV12-3/TRBV12-4
j_gene: TRBJ1-1
abundance: many
CDR3aa: CASSLRSPSPEAFF
CDR3nt: TGTGCCAGCAGCCTCAGGTCCCCGAGCCCTGAAGCTTTCTTT